The T cell receptor (beta chain) under discussion was sequenced for a study of PD-L1 blockade in urothelial cancer. Study details: Chemotherapy regimens numbering 0 to 3 had been given to patients. Timepoints chosen for blood analysis were 3 weeks (second dose) and 6 weeks after treatment start.

The time point is: peripheral blood 6 weeks after treatment start. Patients in the study were battling locally advanced or metastatic urothelial carcinoma. The length of the CDR3 is 16 residues. Trimming stripped 3 bases from V and 1 base from J, with 15 bases between. The germline V gene has CDR1 LNHDA and CDR2 SQIVND (reference sequence). Data came from immunoSEQ multiplex PCR; TCRdb stores just in-frame clones and leaves some out. The sample contains just under 45,000 clones, 83% of which appear only once. The input for sequencing was PBMCs, taken around atezolizumab (anti-PD-L1) treatment. This receptor was obtained from a man in his sixties with urothelial cancer. The J gene is TRBJ2-5, the V gene TRBV19, with D maybe TRBD1 (5 bases). The CDR3 protein is CASSIPGLPLQETQYF. DNA for the CDR3: TGTGCCAGTAGTATCCCAGGGCTCCCTCTCCAAGAGACCCAGTACTTC.